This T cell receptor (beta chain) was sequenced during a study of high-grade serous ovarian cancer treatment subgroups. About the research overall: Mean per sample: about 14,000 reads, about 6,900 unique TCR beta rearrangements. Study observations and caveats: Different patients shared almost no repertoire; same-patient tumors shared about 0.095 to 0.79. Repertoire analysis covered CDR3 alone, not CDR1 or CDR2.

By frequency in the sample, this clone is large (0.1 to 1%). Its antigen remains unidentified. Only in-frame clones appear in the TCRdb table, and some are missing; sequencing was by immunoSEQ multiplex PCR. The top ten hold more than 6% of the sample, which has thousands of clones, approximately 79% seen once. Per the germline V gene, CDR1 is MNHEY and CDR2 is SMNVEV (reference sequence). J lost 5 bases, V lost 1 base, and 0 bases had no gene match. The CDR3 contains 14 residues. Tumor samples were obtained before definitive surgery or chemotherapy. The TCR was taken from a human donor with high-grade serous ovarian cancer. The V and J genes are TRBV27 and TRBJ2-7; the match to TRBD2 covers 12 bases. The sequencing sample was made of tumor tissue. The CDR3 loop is CASSLWTSGNEQYF. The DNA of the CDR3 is TGTGCCAGCAGTTTATGGACTAGCGGGAACGAGCAGTACTTC.